The 32 T cell receptor beta chains below come from one sample, sequenced in a study of blood T cell repertoires in COVID-19. Sequenced by immunoSEQ multiplex PCR; TCRdb stores in-frame clones only, minus some. The repertoire holds more than 75,000 clones, approximately 88% seen once, with 10% to 15% in the top ten. The sequenced sample was peripheral blood. These receptors all stem from a human donor in a cohort sampled during active COVID-19.

V is TRBV19 and J is TRBJ1-6; 8 nucleotides agree with TRBD1. With V trimmed by 4 bases and J by 6 bases, 8 bases remained unmatched. Looked up from germline, CDR1 is LNHDA and CDR2 is SQIVND (reference sequence). The CDR3 is 16 amino acids. CDR3 residues: CASSSGTGRSNSPLHF. The CDR3, as DNA: TGTGCCAGTAGTAGTGGGACAGGACGATCTAATTCACCCCTCCACTTT.

The J gene is TRBJ2-1, the V gene TRBV5-4; 12 positions agree with TRBD2. J lost 12 bases, V lost 3 bases, and 13 bases had no gene match. Germline assignment: CDR1 SGHNT and CDR2 YYREEE (reference sequence). The CDR3 covers 16 residues. The chain's CDR3 is CASSSPTSGRRSGQFF. CDR3 DNA sequence: TGTGCCAGCAGCTCCCCCACTAGCGGGAGGAGAAGTGGGCAGTTCTTC.

This clone was detected once. CDR3 sequence: CASSPRGDSNQPQHF. CDR3 DNA sequence: TGTGCCAGCAGCCCAAGGGGTGATAGCAATCAGCCCCAGCATTTT. The chain links TRBV6-2 or TRBV6-3 to TRBJ1-5; possible D gene TRBD1, 5 bases. CDR1 is MNHEY and CDR2 is SVGEGT in the germline V gene. Trimming took off 6 bases at V and 0 bases at J, with 12 bases between the two ends. This CDR3 has 15 amino acids.

The CDR3 DNA reads TGCGCCAGCACCCGACAGGGGGGTTTGGGGGACATTCAGTACTTC. The encoded protein is CASTRQGGLGDIQYF. V gene TRBV10-1 combines with J gene TRBJ2-4; 9 bases are a match to TRBD1. This CDR3 has 15 amino acids. Germline values: CDR1 WNHNN, CDR2 SYGVQD (reference sequence). V lost 7 bases, J lost 8 bases, and 12 bases stayed unmatched.

Details on this clone: One end of the junction varies from germline; a read error may be responsible. V gene TRBV28 combines with J gene TRBJ1-2; TRBD1 matches 10 bases. CDR1 is MDHEN, CDR2 SYDVKM, per germline. CDR3 length: 15 residues. As DNA, the CDR3 is TGTGCCAGCAGTTCGGGGACAGGGGCTAAATATGGCTACACCTTC. Amino acids: CASSSGTGAKYGYTF.

This chain joins TRBV7-9 and TRBJ1-2; D not resolved. The CDR3 spans 15 residues. The germline gives CDR1 SEHNR, CDR2 FQNEAQ (reference sequence). Trimming shortened V by 1 base and J by 6 bases, and 15 bases separated the two germline ends. The chain's CDR3 is CASSLGQAYTDGYTF. CDR3 nucleotide sequence: TGTGCCAGCAGCTTAGGGCAGGCGTATACAGATGGCTACACCTTC. Drawing the rest from reference TRBV7-9 and TRBJ1-2, the complete variable domain is DTGVSQNPRHKITKRGQNVTFRCDPISEHNRLYWYRQTLGQGPEFLTYFQNEAQLEKSRLLSDRFSAERPKGSFSTLEIQRTEQGDSAMYLCASSLGQAYTDGYTFGSGTRLTVV.

The chain joins TRBV15 to TRBJ2-5; perhaps TRBD2 as D (6 bases). The length of the CDR3 is 14 residues. CDR1 and CDR2 (germline): LNHNV, YYDKDF (reference sequence). V was clipped by 8 bases and J by 4 bases, with 17 bases between them. This CDR3 reads CATGGVSALETQYF. The DNA of the CDR3 is TGTGCCACCGGAGGGGTAAGCGCCCTAGAGACCCAGTACTTC.

The CDR3 region has the DNA TGTGCCAGCAGTTTACAACGCTGGCGGGAGCAGTACTTC. Translation: CASSLQRWREQYF. V is TRBV12-3 or TRBV12-4 and J is TRBJ2-7, with unresolved D. V gave up 2 bases and J gave up 7 bases, with 12 bases separating them. The CDR3 extends over 13 amino acids.

This clone was observed a few times. The rearrangement links TRBV30 to TRBJ2-7; D call uncertain. Trimming removed 3 bases from V and 2 bases from J, with 5 bases in between. Per the germline V gene, CDR1 is GTSNPN and CDR2 is SVGIG (reference sequence). The CDR3 covers 11 residues. The CDR3 bases are TGTGCCTGGAGGGCCACCTACGAGCAGTACTTC. It specifies CAWRATYEQYF.

This chain uses TRBV6-5 with TRBJ2-6; D call uncertain. Trimming pared 8 bases from V and 2 bases from J, leaving 10 bases between. The CDR3 runs 14 residues. CDR1 and CDR2 from the germline V gene are MNHEY and SVGAGI. The CDR3 loop reads CASVPPAGANVLTF. In DNA form, the CDR3 reads TGTGCCAGCGTCCCTCCTGCTGGGGCCAACGTCCTGACTTTC.

The V and J genes are TRBV27 and TRBJ1-2, with a weak D call TRBD1 (5 bases). The CDR3 extends over 14 amino acids. The germline V and J ends were trimmed by 3 bases and 3 bases, with 11 bases remaining between them. Germline V gene sequence: CDR1 MNHEY, CDR2 SMNVEV (reference sequence). CDR3 DNA: TGTGCCAGCAGTTTTCTGGGGGGGGACTATGGCTACACCTTC. This sequence encodes CASSFLGGDYGYTF.

Here the CDR3 reads CASSLRVSNTEAFF. DNA of the CDR3: TGTGCCAGCAGCCTCAGGGTTTCGAACACTGAAGCTTTCTTT. The J gene is TRBJ1-1, the V gene TRBV4-2; D is possibly TRBD1 (5 bases). CDR3 length equals 14 residues. Germline V gene data show CDR1 as LGHNA and CDR2 as YNFKEQ. With 4 bases removed from V and 1 base from J, the gap between germline ends came to 10 bases.

This chain uses TRBV27 with TRBJ2-7; tentatively, D is TRBD2 (6 bases). Germline loops: CDR1 MNHEY, CDR2 SMNVEV (reference sequence). This CDR3 has 15 amino acids. Trimming took off 5 bases at V and 2 bases at J, with 16 bases between the two ends. The CDR3, as DNA: TGTGCCAGCAGTACTGGGGGGATGGGAACCTACGAGCAGTACTTC. Its protein product is CASSTGGMGTYEQYF.

The chain is built from TRBV19 and TRBJ2-7, with D possibly TRBD2 on 7 matching bases. The length of the CDR3 is 15 residues. CDR1 LNHDA and CDR2 SQIVND come from the germline V gene (reference sequence). V gave up 3 bases and J gave up 3 bases, with 15 bases separating them. The CDR3 nucleotides read TGTGCCAGTAGTATGTCGGGGGGCAGGATCTACGAGCAGTACTTC. Amino acids: CASSMSGGRIYEQYF.

The chain links TRBV5-4 to TRBJ2-7; D is perhaps TRBD1 (6 bases). V lost 0 bases and J lost 3, with 10 bases in between. The germline CDR1 and CDR2 sequences are SGHNT and YYREEE (reference sequence). The CDR3 runs to 14 residues. CDR3: CASSLDRAGYEQYF. CDR3 nucleotide sequence: TGTGCCAGCAGCTTGGACAGGGCTGGCTACGAGCAGTACTTC.

This clone was counted a few times. V usage is TRBV7-2 and J usage is TRBJ1-5, with D perhaps matching TRBD1 (6 bases). Per the germline V gene, CDR1 is SGHTA and CDR2 is FQGNSA. V shed 5 bases and J shed 5 bases, with 10 bases lying between them. The CDR3 covers 13 residues. The CDR3 nucleotides read TGTGCCAGCAGCACACAGGGTCATCAGCCCCAGCATTTT. Encoded protein: CASSTQGHQPQHF.

This clone was recorded once. V and J are TRBV27 and TRBJ2-3; 8 bases match TRBD2. The length of the CDR3 is 18 residues. The germline CDR1 and CDR2 sequences are MNHEY and SMNVEV (reference sequence). After removal of 4 bases from V and 0 bases from J, the junction contained 12 bases not matched to a gene. The CDR3 is CASSSPRGGQRSTDTQYF. CDR3 sequence (DNA): TGTGCCAGCAGTTCCCCCCGGGGGGGCCAACGGAGCACAGATACGCAGTATTTT.

The chain carries TRBV11-2 and TRBJ2-7; 7 positions agree with TRBD1. Germline CDR1 is SGHAT and CDR2 is FQNNGV. With 0 bases clipped from V and 3 bases from J, the junction kept 2 bases outside the gene matches. This CDR3 contains 14 residues. CDR3 sequence: CASSLEGGFYEQYF. DNA for the CDR3: TGTGCCAGCAGCTTAGAAGGGGGCTTCTACGAGCAGTACTTC.

The chain joins TRBV15 to TRBJ1-5; TRBD1 agrees at 8 bases. Germline CDR1 and CDR2: LNHNV and YYDKDF (reference sequence). The CDR3 length is 17 residues. V gave up 2 bases and J gave up 2 bases; unmatched junction bases: 8. CDR3 amino acids: CATSRPRLGQGNQPQHF. DNA for the CDR3: TGTGCCACCAGCAGACCTCGTTTGGGACAGGGCAATCAGCCCCAGCATTTT. Based on the CDR3 plus reference TRBV15 and TRBJ1-5, the full variable domain is DAMVIQNPRYQVTQFGKPVTLSCSQTLNHNVMYWYQQKSSQAPKLLFHYYDKDFNNEADTPDNFQSRRPNTSFCFLDIRSPGLGDTAMYLCATSRPRLGQGNQPQHFGDGTRLSIL.

V is TRBV3-1 (or the pseudogene TRBV3-2) and J is TRBJ1-2, with D tentatively TRBD1 (5 bases). This CDR3 has 13 residues. CDR1 and CDR2 from the germline V gene are LGHDT and YNNKEL (reference sequence). The ends were cut back, 0 bases at V and 4 bases at J, with 6 bases in the middle. CDR3 sequence: CASSQEGVYGYTF. The CDR3 DNA is TGTGCCAGCAGCCAAGAAGGGGTCTATGGCTACACCTTC.

This chain connects TRBV4-2 to TRBJ2-7; 8 bases line up with TRBD2. This CDR3 is 15 amino acids long. The germline CDR1 and CDR2 sequences are LGHNA and YNFKEQ. V trimming: 5 bases; J trimming: 5 bases; junction bases outside the gene matches: 11. The CDR3 protein is CASSAEGTRGHEQYF. The CDR3, as DNA: TGTGCCAGCAGCGCAGAAGGGACTAGAGGCCACGAGCAGTACTTC.

The chain links TRBV29-1 to TRBJ1-1, with D perhaps matching TRBD1 (6 bases). The CDR3 runs to 13 residues. CDR1 and CDR2 from the germline V gene are SQVTM and ANQGSEA. V dropped 6 bases and J dropped 2 bases, with 13 bases sitting between them. For the CDR3, the DNA is TGCAGCGTGGCCGGGACAACAAACACTGAAGCTTTCTTT. Translated, it gives CSVAGTTNTEAFF.

The chain couples TRBV6-6 to TRBJ1-4; D is uncertain. This CDR3 is 14 amino acids long. V was shortened by 10 bases and J by 0 bases, with 12 bases between the two germline ends. Germline lookup yields CDR1 MNHNY and CDR2 SVGAGI (reference sequence). CDR3 amino acids: CATIRDATNEKLFF. CDR3 DNA: TGTGCCACTATAAGAGATGCAACTAATGAAAAACTGTTTTTT.

The chain has TRBV18 and TRBJ2-6; 7 positions agree with TRBD1. V was pared by 4 bases and J by 0 bases, with 6 bases of the junction left unmatched. The CDR3 consists of 17 residues. Looked up from germline, CDR1 is KGHSH and CDR2 is LQKENI. CDR3 region: CASSQGQLGSGANVLTF. CDR3 in DNA: TGTGCCAGCTCACAGGGACAGTTGGGCTCTGGGGCCAACGTCCTGACTTTC.

This clone has just a few counts. The chain joins TRBV29-1 to TRBJ2-1, with 8 bases matching TRBD2. The CDR3 length is 12 residues. Germline CDR1 reads SQVTM; CDR2 reads ANQGSEA. After removal of 5 bases from V and 9 bases from J, the junction contained 6 bases not matched to a gene. This CDR3 is CSVSRGGTEQFF. The DNA for the CDR3 is TGCAGCGTTTCTCGGGGGGGCACTGAGCAGTTCTTC.

The chain employs TRBV14 and TRBJ2-7, with D unclear. The CDR3 contains 13 residues. Trimming shortened V by 4 bases and J by 2 bases, and 9 bases separated the two germline ends. CDR1 SGHDN and CDR2 FVKESK come from the germline V gene. The CDR3: CASSLRSTYEQYF. Here the CDR3 DNA reads TGTGCCAGCAGCCTGAGGAGTACCTACGAGCAGTACTTC.

The rearrangement joins TRBV7-9 to TRBJ1-1; TRBD1 agrees at 9 bases. The CDR3 has 14 residues. Germline CDR1 and CDR2: SEHNR and FQNEAQ (reference sequence). V lost 4 bases and J lost 4; bases outside the gene matches: 4. CDR3 coding DNA: TGTGCCAGCAGCTCGACGGACAGGGGCACTGAAGCTTTCTTT. Its translation is CASSSTDRGTEAFF.

This rearrangement joins TRBV11-2 to TRBJ1-2; TRBD1 matches 7 bases. In germline, CDR1 is SGHAT, CDR2 FQNNGV. This CDR3 is 15 amino acids long. J gave up 4 bases and V 4 bases, and 9 bases lay outside the gene matches. DNA of the CDR3: TGTGCCAGCAGCTCAGCCTCCGGGACAGTCTATGGCTACACCTTC. This gives the protein CASSSASGTVYGYTF.

This chain links TRBV27 with TRBJ2-3; D ambiguous. From germline, CDR1 is MNHEY and CDR2 SMNVEV (reference sequence). CDR3 length: 13 residues. V lost 7 bases, J lost 4 bases, and 12 bases lay in between. The DNA for the CDR3 is TGTGCCAGCAATAGCAGCCCAGCAGATACGCAGTATTTT. Its protein product is CASNSSPADTQYF.

The chain carries TRBV5-6 and TRBJ2-7; 10 nucleotides align to TRBD1. This CDR3 has 17 residues. Germline V CDR1 and CDR2: SGHDT, YYEEEE. The ends lost 2 bases at V and 4 bases at J; junction bases unmatched: 12. The CDR3 nucleotides are TGTGCCAGCAGCTTCTCCGGGACAGGGGAAAAAGGGTACGAGCAGTACTTC. Translating it yields CASSFSGTGEKGYEQYF. The complete variable domain, with remaining parts taken from reference TRBV5-6 and TRBJ2-7, reads DAGVTQSPTHLIKTRGQQVTLRCSPKSGHDTVSWYQQALGQGPQFIFQYYEEEERQRGNFPDRFSGHQFPNYSSELNVNALLLGDSALYLCASSFSGTGEKGYEQYFGPGTRLTVT.

The chain employs TRBV28 and TRBJ1-4; no clear D gene. CDR1 and CDR2 (germline): MDHEN, SYDVKM. The CDR3 is 14 amino acids. V dropped 11 bases and J dropped 2 bases, with 15 bases sitting between them. The CDR3 is CASEGSATNEKLFF. CDR3 coding DNA: TGTGCCTCTGAAGGGAGTGCTACTAATGAAAAACTGTTTTTT. Looking up the rest from reference TRBV28 and TRBJ1-4 gives the full variable domain: DVKVTQSSRYLVKRTGEKVFLECVQDMDHENMFWYRQDPGLGLRLIYFSYDVKMKEKGDIPEGYSVSREKKERFSLILESASTNQTSMYLCASEGSATNEKLFFGSGTQLSVL.

This chain links TRBV28 with TRBJ1-5, with 10 bases identical to TRBD1. This CDR3 spans 15 amino acids. Looked up from germline, CDR1 is MDHEN and CDR2 is SYDVKM. After removal of 4 bases from V and 6 bases from J, the junction contained 6 bases not matched to a gene. CDR3 region: CASSSPTGGFQPQHF. CDR3 in DNA: TGTGCCAGCAGTTCTCCGACAGGGGGCTTTCAGCCCCAGCATTTT.